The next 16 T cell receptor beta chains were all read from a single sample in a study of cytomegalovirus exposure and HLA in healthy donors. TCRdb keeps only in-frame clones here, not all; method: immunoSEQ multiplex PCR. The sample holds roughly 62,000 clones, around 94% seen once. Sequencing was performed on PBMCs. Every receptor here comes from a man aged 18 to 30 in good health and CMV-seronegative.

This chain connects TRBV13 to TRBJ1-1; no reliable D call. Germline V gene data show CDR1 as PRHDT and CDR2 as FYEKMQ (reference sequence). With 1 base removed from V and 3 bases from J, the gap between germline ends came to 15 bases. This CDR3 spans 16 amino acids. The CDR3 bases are TGTGCCAGCAGCTTAGCGTTCGGCGGCCGGTACACTGAAGCTTTCTTT. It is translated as CASSLAFGGRYTEAFF.

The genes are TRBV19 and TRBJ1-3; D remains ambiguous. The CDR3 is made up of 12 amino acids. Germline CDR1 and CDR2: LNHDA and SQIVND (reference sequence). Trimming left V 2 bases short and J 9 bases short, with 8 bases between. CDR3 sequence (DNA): TGTGCCAGTAGTATATACGGAGGCACCATATATTTT. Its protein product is CASSIYGGTIYF. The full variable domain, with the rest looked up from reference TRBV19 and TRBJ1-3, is DGGITQSPKYLFRKEGQNVTLSCEQNLNHDAMYWYRQDPGQGLRLIYYSQIVNDFQKGDIAEGYSVSREKKESFPLTVTSAQKNPTAFYLCASSIYGGTIYFGEGSWLTVV.

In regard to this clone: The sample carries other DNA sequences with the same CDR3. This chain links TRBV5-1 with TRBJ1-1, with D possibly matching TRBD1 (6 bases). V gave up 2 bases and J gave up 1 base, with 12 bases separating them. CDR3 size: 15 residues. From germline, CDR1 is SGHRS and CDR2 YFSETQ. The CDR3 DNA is TGCGCCAGCAGCTTAAGTGGACAGCCGAACACTGAAGCTTTCTTT. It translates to CASSLSGQPNTEAFF.

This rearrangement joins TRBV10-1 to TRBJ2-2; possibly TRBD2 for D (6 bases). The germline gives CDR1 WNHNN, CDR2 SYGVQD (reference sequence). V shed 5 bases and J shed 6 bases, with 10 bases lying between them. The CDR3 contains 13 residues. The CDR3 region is CASSTSMAGELFF. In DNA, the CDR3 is TGCGCCAGCAGTACTAGCATGGCCGGGGAGCTGTTTTTT.

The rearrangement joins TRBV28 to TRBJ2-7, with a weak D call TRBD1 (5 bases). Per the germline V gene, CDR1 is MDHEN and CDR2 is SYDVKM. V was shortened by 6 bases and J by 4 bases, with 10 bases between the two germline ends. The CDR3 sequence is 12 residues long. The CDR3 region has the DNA TGTGCCAGCAGCTTGAAGGGGTACGAGCAGTACTTC. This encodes CASSLKGYEQYF.

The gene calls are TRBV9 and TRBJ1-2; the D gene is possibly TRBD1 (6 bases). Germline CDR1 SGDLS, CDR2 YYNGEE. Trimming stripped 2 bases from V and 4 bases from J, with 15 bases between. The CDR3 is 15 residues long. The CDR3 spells CASSVRAGDTYGYTF. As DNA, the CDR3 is TGTGCCAGCAGCGTCCGGGCAGGGGATACCTATGGCTACACCTTC.

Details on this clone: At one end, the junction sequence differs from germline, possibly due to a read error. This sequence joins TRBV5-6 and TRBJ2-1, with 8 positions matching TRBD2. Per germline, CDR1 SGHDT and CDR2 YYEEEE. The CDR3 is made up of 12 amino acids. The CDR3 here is CASSLLSREGLF. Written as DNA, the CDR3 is TGTGCCAGCAGCTTGCTCTCCCGGGAGGGGCTCTTC.

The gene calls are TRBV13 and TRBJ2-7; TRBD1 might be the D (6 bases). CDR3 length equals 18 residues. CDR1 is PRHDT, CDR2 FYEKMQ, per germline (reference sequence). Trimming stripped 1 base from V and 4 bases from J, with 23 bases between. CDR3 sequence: CASSLEASLWGTKYEQYF. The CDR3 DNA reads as TGTGCCAGCAGCTTAGAGGCTTCCCTGTGGGGGACAAAATACGAGCAGTACTTC.

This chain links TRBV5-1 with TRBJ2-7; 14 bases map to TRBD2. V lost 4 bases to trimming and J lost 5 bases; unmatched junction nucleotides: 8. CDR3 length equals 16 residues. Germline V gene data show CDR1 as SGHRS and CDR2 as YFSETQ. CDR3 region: CASSPGTSGSFNEQYF. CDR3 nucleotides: TGCGCCAGCAGCCCCGGGACTAGCGGGAGTTTCAACGAGCAGTACTTC.

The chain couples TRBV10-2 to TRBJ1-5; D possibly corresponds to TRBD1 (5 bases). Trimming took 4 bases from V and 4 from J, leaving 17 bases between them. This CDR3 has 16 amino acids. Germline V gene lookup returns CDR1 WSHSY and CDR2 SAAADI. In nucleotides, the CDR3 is TGCGCCAGCAGTGCCACGGGACTCCCTGGGAATCAGCCCCAGCATTTT. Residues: CASSATGLPGNQPQHF.

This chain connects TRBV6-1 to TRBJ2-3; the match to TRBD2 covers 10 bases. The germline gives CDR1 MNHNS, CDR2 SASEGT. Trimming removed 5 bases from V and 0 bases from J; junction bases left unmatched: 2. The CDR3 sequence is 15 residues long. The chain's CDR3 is CASSLTSGSTDTQYF. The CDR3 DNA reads TGTGCCAGCAGTCTGACTAGCGGGAGCACAGATACGCAGTATTTT.

CDR3 region: CASSRGGGYGYTF. CDR3 nucleotide sequence: TGTGCCAGCAGTCGGGGAGGGGGCTATGGCTACACCTTC. The chain employs TRBV28 and TRBJ1-2; D might be TRBD1 (6 bases). The germline V gene encodes CDR1 MDHEN and CDR2 SYDVKM. The CDR3 totals 13 residues. Trimming pared 5 bases from V and 4 bases from J, leaving 11 bases between.

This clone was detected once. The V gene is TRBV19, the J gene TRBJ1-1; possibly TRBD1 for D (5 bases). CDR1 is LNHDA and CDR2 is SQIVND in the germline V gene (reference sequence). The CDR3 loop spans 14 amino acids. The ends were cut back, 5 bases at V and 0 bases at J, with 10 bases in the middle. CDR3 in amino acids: CASSVTVMNTEAFF. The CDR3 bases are TGTGCCAGTAGTGTGACAGTCATGAACACTGAAGCTTTCTTT.

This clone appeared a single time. The CDR3 DNA sequence: TGTGCCAGTAGTATATCGTGGGCCCAGGGCTACACCTTC. Translated: CASSISWAQGYTF. The rearrangement uses TRBV19 and TRBJ1-2; no reliable D call. The CDR3 runs to 13 residues. V dropped 2 bases and J dropped 8 bases, with 12 bases sitting between them. The germline CDR1 and CDR2 sequences are LNHDA and SQIVND (reference sequence).

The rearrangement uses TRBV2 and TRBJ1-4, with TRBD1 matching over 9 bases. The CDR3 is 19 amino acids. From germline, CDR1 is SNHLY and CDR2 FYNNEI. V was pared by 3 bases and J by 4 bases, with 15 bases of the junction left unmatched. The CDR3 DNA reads TGTGCCAGCAGTGATTCCCCGGGACAGGCGGACAGGGGTAATGAAAAACTGTTTTTT. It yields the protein CASSDSPGQADRGNEKLFF.

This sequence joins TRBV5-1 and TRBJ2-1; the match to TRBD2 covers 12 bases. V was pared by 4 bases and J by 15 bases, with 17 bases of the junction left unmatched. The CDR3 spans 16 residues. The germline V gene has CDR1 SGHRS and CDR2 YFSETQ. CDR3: CASSPLRLAGAGRWFF. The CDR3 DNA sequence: TGCGCCAGCAGCCCTTTGAGACTAGCGGGAGCTGGCCGGTGGTTCTTC.